This T cell receptor beta chain was documented in a study of Ad26.COV2.S vaccination and SARS-CoV-2 variants. Treatment specified: 15 to 20 received Ad26.COV2.S at low or high dose, single or two shots; roughly five received placebo; per-sample allocation not given. Samples analyzed were those drawn on day 63 after the first vaccine or placebo injection. The donor's status was that of an adult aged 18-55 years in Boston. CDR1 and CDR2 (germline): MNHEY, SMNVEV (reference sequence). The CDR3 runs to 15 residues. The junction had 8 bases not matched to a gene; V was cut back by 7 bases and J by 0 bases. Profiling relied on immunoSEQ multiplex PCR, and the TCRdb table lists in-frame clones only, not all of them. The data show 300,000 to 400,000 clones, about 87% seen once.

Sequencing used peripheral blood, obtained in a trial of Ad26.COV2.S vaccine versus placebo. This sequence originates from a person aged 18-60 years who received the Ad26.COV2.S COVID-19 vaccine or a placebo. The V call is TRBV27, the J call TRBJ2-7; 8 nucleotides align to TRBD1. CDR3 sequence (DNA): TGTGCCAGCACCATATACGGACAGGGCTCCTACGAGCAGTACTTC. Encoded protein: CASTIYGQGSYEQYF.